This TCR beta chain was documented in a study of cytomegalovirus exposure and HLA in healthy donors. Study-wide findings and caveats: Only CMV serostatus was available as immune exposure information. A missense DCLRE1C variant was associated with V- and J-gene trimming of TCR beta chains in a later analysis, and an independent cohort replicated the association.

Germline CDR1 reads SGHRS; CDR2 reads YFSETQ. V shed 6 bases and J shed 1 base, with 21 bases lying between them. The CDR3 is 17 amino acids. Amplification used 60 Vbeta primers and 13 Jbeta primers. Some clones are missing from TCRdb's copy, which holds only in-frame ones; the method was immunoSEQ multiplex PCR. The sample lists 130,000 to 150,000 clones, 70% to 85% seen once, with around 9.7% in the top ten. This clone was counted only a few times. Its specificity is not known. The clonotype originates from a woman aged 55-70 years in good health and CMV-seropositive. The chain has TRBV5-1 and TRBJ2-3; D perhaps matches TRBD2 (6 bases). Sequencing was performed on PBMCs. The CDR3 DNA is TGCGCCAGCACCCACTCTGAGGAGACGGGGGGCACAGATACGCAGTATTTT. It is translated as CASTHSEETGGTDTQYF.